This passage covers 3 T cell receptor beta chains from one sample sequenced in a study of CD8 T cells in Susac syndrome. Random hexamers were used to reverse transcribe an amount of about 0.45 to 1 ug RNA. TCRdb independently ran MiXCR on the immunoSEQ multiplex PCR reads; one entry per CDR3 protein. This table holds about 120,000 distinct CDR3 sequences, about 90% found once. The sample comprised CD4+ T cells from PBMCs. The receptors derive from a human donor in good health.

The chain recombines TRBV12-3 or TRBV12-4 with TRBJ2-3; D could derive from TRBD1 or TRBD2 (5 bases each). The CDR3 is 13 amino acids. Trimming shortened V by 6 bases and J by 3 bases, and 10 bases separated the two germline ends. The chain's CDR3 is CASRRGVTDTQYF. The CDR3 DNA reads TGTGCCAGCAGGAGAGGGGTTACAGATACGCAGTATTTT.

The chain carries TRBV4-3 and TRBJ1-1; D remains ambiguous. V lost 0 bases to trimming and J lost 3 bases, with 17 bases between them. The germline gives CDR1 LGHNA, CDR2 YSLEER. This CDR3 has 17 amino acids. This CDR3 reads CASSQEIVGTRDTEAFF. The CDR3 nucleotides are TGCGCCAGCAGCCAAGAAATAGTCGGCACAAGGGACACTGAAGCTTTCTTT.

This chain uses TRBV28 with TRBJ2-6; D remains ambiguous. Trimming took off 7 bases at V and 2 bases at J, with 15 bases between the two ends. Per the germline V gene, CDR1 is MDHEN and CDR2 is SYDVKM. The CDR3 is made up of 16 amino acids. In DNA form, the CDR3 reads TGTGCCAGCACCCGCACCGGCCAGACTGGGGCCAACGTCCTGACTTTC. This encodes CASTRTGQTGANVLTF.